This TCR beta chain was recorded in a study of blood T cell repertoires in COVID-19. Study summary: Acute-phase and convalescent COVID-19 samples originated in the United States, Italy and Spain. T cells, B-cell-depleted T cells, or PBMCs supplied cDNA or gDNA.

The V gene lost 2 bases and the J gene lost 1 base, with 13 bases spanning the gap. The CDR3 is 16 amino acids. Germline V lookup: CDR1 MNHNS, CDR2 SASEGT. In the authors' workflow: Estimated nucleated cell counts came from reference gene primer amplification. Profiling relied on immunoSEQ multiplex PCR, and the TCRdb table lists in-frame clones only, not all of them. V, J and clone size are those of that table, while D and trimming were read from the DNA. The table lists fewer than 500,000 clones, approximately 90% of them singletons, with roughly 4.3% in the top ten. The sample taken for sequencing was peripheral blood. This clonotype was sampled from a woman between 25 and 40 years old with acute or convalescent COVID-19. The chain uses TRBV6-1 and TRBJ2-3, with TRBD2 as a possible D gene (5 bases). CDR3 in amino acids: CASSESFWRGTDTQYF. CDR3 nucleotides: TGTGCCAGCAGTGAAAGTTTTTGGCGGGGCACAGATACGCAGTATTTT.